This T cell receptor (beta chain) is from a study of blood T cell repertoires in COVID-19. Across the study: There were acute and convalescent COVID-19 samples, and they came from the United States, Italy and Spain.

The ends were cut back, 0 bases at V and 8 bases at J, with 12 bases in the middle. The CDR3 is made up of 15 amino acids. Germline V gene lookup returns CDR1 SGDLS and CDR2 YYNGEE. The repertoire was sequenced with immunoSEQ multiplex PCR; TCRdb's copy has only in-frame clones and lacks some. The repertoire has over 60,000 clones, 65% to 90% of them found once; the top ten carry roughly 10%. The chain uses TRBV9 and TRBJ1-6, with no clear D. The sample consisted of peripheral blood. This receptor was obtained from a man in his 70s with active or convalescent COVID-19. CDR3 sequence: CASSVVASLDSPLHF. CDR3 bases: TGTGCCAGCAGCGTAGTAGCCTCGCTGGATTCACCCCTCCACTTT.